This TCR beta chain was retrieved from a study of identifying expanded T cells in peripheral blood. Study-level results: Differentially abundant clones: roughly 1.2 between replicates, about 15 at 2 to 3 weeks, around 20 at four.

Only in-frame clones appear in the TCRdb table, and some are missing; sequencing was by immunoSEQ multiplex PCR. The repertoire includes 75,000 to 95,000 clones, 80% to 90% of them detected once, and around 7% sits in the top ten. Remarks on this clone: Its antigen remains unidentified.

Collection occurred without any documented infections or immune events in donors. Trimming took 4 bases from V and 2 from J, leaving 12 bases between them. The CDR3 has 15 amino acids. Germline CDR1 reads SGHRS; CDR2 reads YFSETQ. The chain recombines TRBV5-1 with TRBJ1-4; the D is unclear. This TCR was recovered from a person aged 18 to 75 in good health. The material sequenced was blood. The CDR3: CASSLGSSTNEKLFF. CDR3 nucleotide sequence: TGCGCCAGCAGCCTAGGGAGTAGCACTAATGAAAAACTGTTTTTT.